This record looks at one T cell receptor (beta chain) sequence and its context. No cognate antigen has been identified for it. Per-base qualities were not stored, and no clone one base away is much larger. These data originate in a study of blood T cells in healthy people across ages (dated by TCRdb to 2013 to 2016). In the study overall: In model experiments, template switching captured about one uniquely barcoded TCR beta cDNA molecule for every two T cells. Two additional independent replicas of 1 million unique cDNA reads from the same blood draw were analyzed for two donors (one aged 18 to 29 and one aged 80 or older). Donors of different ages were randomly distributed across sequencing lanes to avoid experimental bias. Using deep sequencing normalized with unique cDNA molecular identifiers, the study measured how TCR beta repertoire diversity changes with age. The donors were divided into four age groups: young (average about 15 years), middle-aged (around 41), aged (about 56) and long-lived (roughly 82). The paper as a whole reports these results and caveats: Because the CMV infection status of the donors was unknown, age-related changes in expanded clonotypes may potentially have been confounded. Observed TCR beta diversity per million T cells fell roughly linearly with age, and a significant reduction was already apparent by age around 36. Compared with the aged group, the long-lived group had more naive CD4+ T cells, fewer expanded clones and increased TCR diversity, a pattern suggesting age selection. Since profiling was done on bulk unsorted PBMCs, naive and antigen-experienced compartments could not be conclusively compared. A strong correlation was found between observed TCR beta diversity and the percentage of naive T cells measured by flow cytometry. Total diversity estimates from one million sequenced T cells were considered lower bounds and underestimates.

Donors were 30 to 45 systemically healthy Caucasian individuals from Russia aged 6 to 90 years. Each donor gave around 9.8 milliliters of peripheral blood, collected into EDTA-treated Vacutainer tubes. PBMCs were isolated by Ficoll-Paque density-gradient centrifugation, with at least 7 million obtained per sample. Total RNA was extracted from PBMCs with Trizol reagent, with at least 6 micrograms obtained per sample. For every donor, flow cytometry on a PBMC aliquot measured the percentage of naive CD45RAhigh/CD27high T cells. Counted from cysteine to phenylalanine, this CDR3 has 14 amino acids. The entry retains the CDR3 DNA only, 42 bases that are in frame from base 1. The junction shows trimming of 6 bases on V and 6 bases on J, plus 16 bases between the germline ends. The protocol used for the library was 5' RACE. Sequencing instrument: Illumina HiSeq 2500. A second PCR of about 7 to 12 cycles was run with a J-beta primer mix and a sample-barcoded 5' primer. A unique molecular identifier was introduced onto each TCR beta cDNA molecule by a template-switch 5' adaptor carrying 12 random nucleotides. Each sample yielded at least 2.5 million CDR3-containing paired-end reads. The Mint cDNA synthesis kit, primed by a TRBC-specific oligonucleotide, was used to synthesize first-strand cDNA from all RNA. Following uracil-DNA glycosylase treatment, a first 18-cycle PCR with universal primers M1SS and BC2_uni_R was performed on all cDNA. In the authors' own workflow: Normalization of each sample was performed by random selection of 1 million high-quality reads, each carrying a distinct molecular identifier. Instead of being binned into consensus sequences, reads with shared molecular identifiers were discarded. CDR3 identification, clonotype clustering and error correction used MiTCR with a Q25 quality threshold and the strictest error-elimination algorithm. Lower-bound total TCR beta diversity was estimated with a nonparametric unseen species model using Euler transformation. TCRdb cleaned the public reads at Q25 with fastp, built clones with MiXCR and kept in-frame beta chains. Every CDR3 protein is listed once, alongside the most common genes and DNA of its rows. TCRdb assigned the V and J calls; the authors' analysis was not used. This sample lists 650,000 to 800,000 distinct CDR3 sequences; around 42% were detected once. Around 21% of the sample belongs to the ten largest clones.

The sequence was collected from a man aged 55 to 70 in good health. Source material: blood. Recombination connected TRBV12-3 or TRBV12-4 to TRBJ2-3; the D call is tentative, TRBD1 or TRBD2, as each matches 6 bases. For the CDR3, the sequence is CASRTRGGPDTQYF. The nucleotide sequence reads TGTGCCAGCAGGACTAGAGGGGGACCCGATACGCAGTATTTT.